This T cell receptor (beta chain) was sequenced for a study of identifying expanded T cells in peripheral blood. Sequencing was performed with immunoSEQ multiplex PCR; in TCRdb, only in-frame clones are kept and a portion is missing. Found here are about 81,000 clones, less than 90% of them singletons; the top ten hold around a fifth. The CDR3 is 18 residues long. The V end lost 5 bases, the J end lost 5 bases, and 25 bases lay between the germline ends. Germline V gene sequence: CDR1 LNHNV, CDR2 YYDKDF (reference sequence). In regard to this clone: The antigen remains unidentified.

Study-wide results and caveats: Over approximately two and four weeks, about 15 and 19 clones changed, versus roughly 1.2 between replicates.

No infections or other immune events were documented during collection. V usage is TRBV15 and J usage is TRBJ2-1, with D possibly called TRBD1 or TRBD2 (5 bases each). The TCR originated in a person aged 18 to 70 in good health. Sequencing was performed on blood. CDR3 residues: CATSSLGEIEQGNNEQFF. The CDR3 DNA reads TGTGCCACCAGCTCCTTAGGGGAGATAGAGCAAGGTAACAATGAGCAGTTCTTC. Full variable domain (remainder filled in from reference TRBV15 and TRBJ2-1): DAMVIQNPRYQVTQFGKPVTLSCSQTLNHNVMYWYQQKSSQAPKLLFHYYDKDFNNEADTPDNFQSRRPNTSFCFLDIRSPGLGDTAMYLCATSSLGEIEQGNNEQFFGPGTRLTVL.